This TCR beta chain is drawn from a study of post-analysis software for immune sequencing data. Study conclusions and caveats: A significant reduction in normalized Chao1 diversity was observed in multiple sclerosis patients versus controls. Roughly 5 TRBV segments, including TRBV5-6, TRBV5-1 and TRBV20-1, were more frequent in patients than controls.

Germline V gives CDR1 DFQATT, CDR2 SNEGSKA (reference sequence). This CDR3 is built from 13 residues. Trimming at V came to 6 bases and at J to 7 bases, leaving 8 bases not matched to a gene. Carried by the TCR beta cDNA libraries were unique molecular identifiers. TCRdb processed the PCR reads anew with MiXCR; each CDR3 protein has one entry. The table has 650,000 to 900,000 distinct CDR3 sequences, roughly 46% seen once. Remarks on this clonotype: Its target is not known.

Source material: blood. The rearrangement joins TRBV20-1 to TRBJ2-1; 8 positions agree with TRBD2. This clonotype was obtained from a girl aged 10-17 years with multiple sclerosis. The CDR3 DNA follows: TGCAGTGCCCTTCTGGGACTAGAGAATGAGCAGTTCTTC. Protein product: CSALLGLENEQFF.